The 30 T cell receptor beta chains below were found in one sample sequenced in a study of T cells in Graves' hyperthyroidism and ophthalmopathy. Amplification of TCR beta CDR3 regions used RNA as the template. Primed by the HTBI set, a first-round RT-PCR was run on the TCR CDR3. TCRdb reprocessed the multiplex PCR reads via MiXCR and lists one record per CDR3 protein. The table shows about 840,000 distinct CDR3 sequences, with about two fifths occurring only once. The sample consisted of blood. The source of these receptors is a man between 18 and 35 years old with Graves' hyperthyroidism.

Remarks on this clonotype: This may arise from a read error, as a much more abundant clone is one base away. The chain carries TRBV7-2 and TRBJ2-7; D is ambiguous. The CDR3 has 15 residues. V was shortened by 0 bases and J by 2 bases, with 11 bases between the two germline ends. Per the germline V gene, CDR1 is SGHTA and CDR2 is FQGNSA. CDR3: CASSLALRHAYEQYF. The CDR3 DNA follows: TGTGCCAGCAGCTTAGCCCTGAGACACGCCTACGAGCAGTACTTC. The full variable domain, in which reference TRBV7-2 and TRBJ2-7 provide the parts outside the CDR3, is GAGVSQSPSNKVTEKGKDVELRCDPISGHTALYWYRQSLGQGLEFLIYFQGNSAPDKSGLPSDRFSAERTGGSVSTLTIQRTQQEDSAVYLCASSLALRHAYEQYFGPGTRLTVT.

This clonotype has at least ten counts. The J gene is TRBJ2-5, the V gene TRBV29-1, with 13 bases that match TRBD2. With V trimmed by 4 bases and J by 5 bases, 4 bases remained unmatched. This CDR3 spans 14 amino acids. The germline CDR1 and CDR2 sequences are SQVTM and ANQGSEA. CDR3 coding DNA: TGCAGCGTTGGAGGACTAGCGGGGGTGGAGACCCAGTACTTC. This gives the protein CSVGGLAGVETQYF.

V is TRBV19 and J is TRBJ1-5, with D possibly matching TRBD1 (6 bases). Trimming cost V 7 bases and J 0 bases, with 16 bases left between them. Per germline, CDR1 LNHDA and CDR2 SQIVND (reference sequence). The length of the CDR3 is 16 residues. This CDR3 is CASNPEGTHSNQPQHF. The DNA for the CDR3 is TGTGCCAGTAACCCGGAAGGGACACATAGCAATCAGCCCCAGCATTTT.

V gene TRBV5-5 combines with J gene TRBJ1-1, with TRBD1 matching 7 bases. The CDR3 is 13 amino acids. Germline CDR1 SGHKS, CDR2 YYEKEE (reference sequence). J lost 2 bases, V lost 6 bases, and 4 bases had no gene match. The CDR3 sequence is CASTYRGNTEAFF. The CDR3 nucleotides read TGTGCCAGCACTTACAGGGGTAACACTGAAGCTTTCTTT.

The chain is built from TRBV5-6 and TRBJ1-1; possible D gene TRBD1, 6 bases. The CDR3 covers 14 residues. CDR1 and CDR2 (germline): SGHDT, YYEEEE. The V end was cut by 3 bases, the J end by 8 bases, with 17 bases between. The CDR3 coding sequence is TGTGCCAGCAGCTGGAGGCAGGGGAGGGTCGAAGCTTTCTTT. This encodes CASSWRQGRVEAFF.

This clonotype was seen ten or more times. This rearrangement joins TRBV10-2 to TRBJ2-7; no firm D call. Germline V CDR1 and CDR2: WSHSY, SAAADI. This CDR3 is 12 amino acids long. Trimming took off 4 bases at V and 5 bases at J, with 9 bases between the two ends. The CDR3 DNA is TGCGCCAGCAGTGCGGAGTTCCACGAGCAGTACTTC. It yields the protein CASSAEFHEQYF.

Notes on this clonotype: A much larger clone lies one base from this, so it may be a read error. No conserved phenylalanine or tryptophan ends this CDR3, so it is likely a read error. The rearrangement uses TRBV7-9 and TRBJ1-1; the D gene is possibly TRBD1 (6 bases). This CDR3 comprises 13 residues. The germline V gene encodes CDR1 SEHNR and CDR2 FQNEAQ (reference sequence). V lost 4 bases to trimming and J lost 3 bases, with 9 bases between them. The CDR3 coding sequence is TGTGCCAGCAGCTGGGACACCTACACTGAAGCTTTCCTT. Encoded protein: CASSWDTYTEAFL.

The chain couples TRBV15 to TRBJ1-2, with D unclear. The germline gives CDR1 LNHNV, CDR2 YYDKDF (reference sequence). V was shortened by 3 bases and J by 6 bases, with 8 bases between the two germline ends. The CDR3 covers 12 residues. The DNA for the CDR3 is TGTGCCACCAGCAGCTTGGAAGATGGCTACACCTTC. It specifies CATSSLEDGYTF. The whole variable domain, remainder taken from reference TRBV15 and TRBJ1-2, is DAMVIQNPRYQVTQFGKPVTLSCSQTLNHNVMYWYQQKSSQAPKLLFHYYDKDFNNEADTPDNFQSRRPNTSFCFLDIRSPGLGDTAMYLCATSSLEDGYTFGSGTRLTVV.

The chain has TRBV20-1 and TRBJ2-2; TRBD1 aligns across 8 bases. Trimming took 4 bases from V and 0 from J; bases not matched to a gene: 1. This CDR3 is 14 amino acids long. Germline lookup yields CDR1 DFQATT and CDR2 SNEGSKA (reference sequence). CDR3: CSAKQGANTGELFF. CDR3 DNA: TGCAGTGCTAAACAGGGGGCGAACACCGGGGAGCTGTTTTTT.

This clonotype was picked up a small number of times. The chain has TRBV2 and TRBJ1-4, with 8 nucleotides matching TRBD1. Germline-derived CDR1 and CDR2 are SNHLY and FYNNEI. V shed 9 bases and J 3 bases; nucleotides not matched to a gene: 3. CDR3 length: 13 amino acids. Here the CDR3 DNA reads TGTGCCAGTCACAGGGGGTCTAATGAAAAACTGTTTTTT. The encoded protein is CASHRGSNEKLFF.

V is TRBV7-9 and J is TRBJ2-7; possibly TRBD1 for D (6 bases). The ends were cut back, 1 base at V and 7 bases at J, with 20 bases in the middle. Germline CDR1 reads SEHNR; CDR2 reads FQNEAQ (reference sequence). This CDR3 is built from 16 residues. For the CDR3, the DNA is TGTGCCAGCAGCTTAGAGGCGACAGGAGTACATCGGGAGCAGTACTTC. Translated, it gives CASSLEATGVHREQYF.

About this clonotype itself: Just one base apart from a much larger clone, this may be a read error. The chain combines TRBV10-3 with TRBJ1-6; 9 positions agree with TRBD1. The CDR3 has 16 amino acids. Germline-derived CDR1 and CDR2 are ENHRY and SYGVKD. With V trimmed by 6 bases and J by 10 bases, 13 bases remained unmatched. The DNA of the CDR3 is TGTGCCATCAGAGAGGGACCGGGACAGGGTAACTCACCCCTCCACTTT. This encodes CAIREGPGQGNSPLHF.

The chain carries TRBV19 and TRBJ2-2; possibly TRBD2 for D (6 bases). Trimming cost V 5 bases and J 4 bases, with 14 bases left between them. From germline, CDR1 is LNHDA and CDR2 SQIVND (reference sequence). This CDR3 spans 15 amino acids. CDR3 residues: CASSDGDLLTGELFF. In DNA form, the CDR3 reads TGTGCCAGTAGTGATGGGGACTTACTCACCGGGGAGCTGTTTTTT.

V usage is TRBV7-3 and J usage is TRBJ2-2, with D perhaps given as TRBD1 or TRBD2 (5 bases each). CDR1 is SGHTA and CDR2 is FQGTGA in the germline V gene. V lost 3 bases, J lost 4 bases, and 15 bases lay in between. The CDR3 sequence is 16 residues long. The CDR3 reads CASSLEVRAGTGELFF. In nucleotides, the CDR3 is TGTGCCAGCAGCTTGGAGGTCAGGGCAGGCACCGGGGAGCTGTTTTTT. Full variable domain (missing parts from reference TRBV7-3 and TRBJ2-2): GAGVSQTPSNKVTEKGKYVELRCDPISGHTALYWYRQSLGQGPEFLIYFQGTGAADDSGLPNDRFFAVRPEGSVSTLKIQRTERGDSAVYLCASSLEVRAGTGELFFGEGSRLTVL.

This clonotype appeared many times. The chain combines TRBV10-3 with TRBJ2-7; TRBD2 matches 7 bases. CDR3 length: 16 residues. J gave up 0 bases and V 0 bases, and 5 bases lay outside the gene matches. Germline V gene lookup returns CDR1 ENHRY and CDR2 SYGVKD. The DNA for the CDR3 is TGTGCCATCAGTGAGTCGGAGACTAGCCTCTCCTACGAGCAGTACTTC. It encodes CAISESETSLSYEQYF.

DNA of the CDR3: TGTGCCAGCAGCCAAGGGACTAGCGGGGCACCCTACGAGCAGTACTTC. This translates into CASSQGTSGAPYEQYF. The chain uses TRBV7-9 and TRBJ2-7; 13 nucleotides align to TRBD2. CDR3 length: 16 amino acids. The V gene end was trimmed by 5 bases and the J gene end by 2 bases; junction bases not matched to a gene: 6. Germline V CDR1 and CDR2: SEHNR, FQNEAQ (reference sequence).

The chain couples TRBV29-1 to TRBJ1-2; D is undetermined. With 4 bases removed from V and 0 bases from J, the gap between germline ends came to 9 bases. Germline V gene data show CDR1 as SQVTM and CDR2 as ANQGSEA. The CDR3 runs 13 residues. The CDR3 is CSVGVEANYGYTF. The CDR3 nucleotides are TGCAGCGTTGGCGTGGAGGCTAACTATGGCTACACCTTC.

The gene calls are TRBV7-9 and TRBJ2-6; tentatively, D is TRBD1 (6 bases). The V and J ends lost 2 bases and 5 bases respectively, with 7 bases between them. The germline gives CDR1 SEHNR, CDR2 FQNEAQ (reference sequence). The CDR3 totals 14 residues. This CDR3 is CASSLRDRANVLTF. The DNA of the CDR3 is TGTGCCAGCAGCTTAAGGGACAGGGCCAACGTCCTGACTTTC.

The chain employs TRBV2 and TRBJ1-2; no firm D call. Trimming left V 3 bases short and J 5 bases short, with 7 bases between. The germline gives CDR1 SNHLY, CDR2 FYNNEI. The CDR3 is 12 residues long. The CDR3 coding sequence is TGTGCCAGCAGTGAGAGGGTATATGGCTACACCTTC. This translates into CASSERVYGYTF.

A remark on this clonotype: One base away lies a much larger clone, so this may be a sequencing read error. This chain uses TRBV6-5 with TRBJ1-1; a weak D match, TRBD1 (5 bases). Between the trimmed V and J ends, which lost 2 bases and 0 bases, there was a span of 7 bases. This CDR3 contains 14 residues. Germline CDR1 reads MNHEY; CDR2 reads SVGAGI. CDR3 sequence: CASSYQGLNTEAFF. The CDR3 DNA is TGTGCCAGCAGTTACCAGGGATTGAACACTGAAGCTTTCTTT.

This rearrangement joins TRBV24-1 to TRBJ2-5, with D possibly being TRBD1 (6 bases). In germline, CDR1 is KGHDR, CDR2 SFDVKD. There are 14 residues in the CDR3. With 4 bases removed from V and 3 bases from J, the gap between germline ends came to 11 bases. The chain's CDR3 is CATSDGTSEETQYF. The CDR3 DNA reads TGTGCCACCAGTGACGGGACATCGGAAGAGACCCAGTACTTC.

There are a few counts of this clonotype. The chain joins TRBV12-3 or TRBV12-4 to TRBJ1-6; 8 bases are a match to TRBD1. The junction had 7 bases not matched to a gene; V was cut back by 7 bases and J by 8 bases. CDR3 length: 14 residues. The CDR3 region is CASIRTGWDSPLHF. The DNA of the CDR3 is TGTGCCAGCATCCGGACAGGGTGGGATTCACCCCTCCACTTT.

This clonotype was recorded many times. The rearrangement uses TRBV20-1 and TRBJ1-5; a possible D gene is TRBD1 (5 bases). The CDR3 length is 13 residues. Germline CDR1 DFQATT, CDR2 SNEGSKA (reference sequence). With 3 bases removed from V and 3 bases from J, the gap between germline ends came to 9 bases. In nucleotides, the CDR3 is TGCAGTGCTAGCGGCGGGACCAATCAGCCCCAGCATTTT. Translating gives CSASGGTNQPQHF.

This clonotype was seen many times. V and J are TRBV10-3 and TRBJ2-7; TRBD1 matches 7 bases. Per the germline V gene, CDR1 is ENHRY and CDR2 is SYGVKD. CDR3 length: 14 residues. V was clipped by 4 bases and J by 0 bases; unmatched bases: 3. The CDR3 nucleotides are TGTGCCATCAGTGGCCGGGACAGCTCCTACGAGCAGTACTTC. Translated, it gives CAISGRDSSYEQYF.

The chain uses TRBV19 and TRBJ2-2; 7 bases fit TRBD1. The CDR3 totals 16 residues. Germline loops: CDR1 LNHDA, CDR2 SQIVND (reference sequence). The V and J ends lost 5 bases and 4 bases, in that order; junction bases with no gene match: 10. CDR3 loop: CASSHTLGQSTGELFF. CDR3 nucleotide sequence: TGTGCCAGTAGTCACACTCTGGGACAGAGCACCGGGGAGCTGTTTTTT. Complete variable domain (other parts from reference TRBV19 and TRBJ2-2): DGGITQSPKYLFRKEGQNVTLSCEQNLNHDAMYWYRQDPGQGLRLIYYSQIVNDFQKGDIAEGYSVSREKKESFPLTVTSAQKNPTAFYLCASSHTLGQSTGELFFGEGSRLTVL.

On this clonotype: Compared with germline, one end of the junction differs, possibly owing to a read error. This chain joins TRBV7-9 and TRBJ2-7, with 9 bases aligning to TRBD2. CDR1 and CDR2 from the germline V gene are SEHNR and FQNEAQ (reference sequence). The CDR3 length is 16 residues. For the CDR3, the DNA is TGCGCCAGCAGCCAAGAAGTGCTAGCGGGAACCTACGAGCAGTACTTC. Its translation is CASSQEVLAGTYEQYF.

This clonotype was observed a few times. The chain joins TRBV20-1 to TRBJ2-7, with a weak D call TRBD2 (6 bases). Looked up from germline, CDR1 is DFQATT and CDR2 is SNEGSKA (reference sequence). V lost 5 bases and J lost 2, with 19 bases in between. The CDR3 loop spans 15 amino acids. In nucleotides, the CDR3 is TGCAGTGCTGGACCCACTAGCCCCCGGCCCTACGAGCAGTACTTC. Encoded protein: CSAGPTSPRPYEQYF.

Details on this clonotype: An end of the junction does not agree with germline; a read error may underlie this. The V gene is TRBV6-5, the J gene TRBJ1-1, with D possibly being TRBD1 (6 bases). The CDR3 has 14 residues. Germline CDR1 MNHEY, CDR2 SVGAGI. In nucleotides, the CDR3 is TGTGCCAGCGAAGTTACAGGGCTGAACACTGAAACTTTCTTT. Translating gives CASEVTGLNTETFF.

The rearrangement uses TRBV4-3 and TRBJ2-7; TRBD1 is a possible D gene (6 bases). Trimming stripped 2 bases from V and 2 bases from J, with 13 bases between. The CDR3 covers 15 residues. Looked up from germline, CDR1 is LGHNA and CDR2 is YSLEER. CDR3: CASSQIQGATYEQYF. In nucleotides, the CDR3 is TGCGCCAGCAGCCAAATACAGGGTGCAACCTACGAGCAGTACTTC.

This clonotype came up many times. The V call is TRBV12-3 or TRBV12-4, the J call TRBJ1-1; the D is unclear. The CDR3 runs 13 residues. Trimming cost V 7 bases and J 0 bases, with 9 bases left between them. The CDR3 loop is CASMTSMNTEAFF. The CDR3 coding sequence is TGTGCCAGCATGACCTCCATGAACACTGAAGCTTTCTTT.